These 32 T cell receptor beta chains were all obtained from the same sample, sequenced in a study of cytomegalovirus exposure and HLA in healthy donors. The PCR ran on 60 Vbeta and 13 Jbeta primers. Sequencing was performed with immunoSEQ multiplex PCR; in TCRdb, only in-frame clones are kept and a portion is missing. This table holds around 150,000 clones, about 82% found once. Sequenced sample: PBMCs. Receptors originate from a man younger than 45 in good health.

The J gene is TRBJ2-3, the V gene TRBV29-1; 8 nucleotides align to TRBD1. The V gene's germline CDR1 is SQVTM and CDR2 ANQGSEA. This CDR3 is 14 amino acids long. V lost 3 bases, J lost 1 base, and 3 bases stayed unmatched. CDR3 DNA sequence: TGCAGCGTTGACAGGGGGCTAGGCACAGATACGCAGTATTTT. Translation gives CSVDRGLGTDTQYF.

The chain employs TRBV15 and TRBJ2-3, with 9 bases lining up with TRBD1. CDR3 length equals 13 residues. Germline V gives CDR1 LNHNV, CDR2 YYDKDF (reference sequence). J gave up 3 bases and V 9 bases, and 4 bases lay outside the gene matches. CDR3 loop: CATLGTGTDTQYF. The CDR3 bases are TGTGCCACTCTAGGGACAGGGACAGATACGCAGTATTTT.

The chain recombines TRBV10-3 with TRBJ2-2; D call uncertain. Germline CDR1 reads ENHRY; CDR2 reads SYGVKD. The CDR3 extends over 11 amino acids. Trimming removed 3 bases from V and 7 bases from J, with 3 bases in between. The CDR3 DNA is TGTGCCATCAGTGAATACGGGGAGCTGTTTTTT. The encoded protein is CAISEYGELFF.

The genes are TRBV27 and TRBJ2-4, with D perhaps TRBD1 (5 bases). Trimming took 5 bases from V and 6 from J, leaving 14 bases between them. The CDR3 is made up of 14 amino acids. Germline-derived CDR1 and CDR2 are MNHEY and SMNVEV (reference sequence). The CDR3 region has the DNA TGTGCCAGCAGTCCCCAGGGCAGGAGAAACATTCAGTACTTC. The encoded protein is CASSPQGRRNIQYF.

The V call is TRBV5-1, the J call TRBJ2-1; maybe TRBD2 (6 bases). Germline CDR1 and CDR2: SGHRS and YFSETQ. Trimming took 0 bases from V and 9 from J, leaving 10 bases between them. The CDR3 is 13 amino acids. In DNA, the CDR3 is TGCGCCAGCAGCTTGGGTCTAGCGCTTGAGCAGTTCTTC. As protein: CASSLGLALEQFF.

The V and J genes are TRBV29-1 and TRBJ2-7; D remains ambiguous. The length of the CDR3 is 11 residues. The germline V and J ends were trimmed by 4 bases and 3 bases, with 7 bases remaining between them. Germline V lookup: CDR1 SQVTM, CDR2 ANQGSEA. CDR3 sequence (DNA): TGCAGCGTTGTCCAAAACTACGAGCAGTACTTC. Amino acid sequence: CSVVQNYEQYF.

Details on this clone: One end of the junction fails to match germline, which may point to a read error. The J gene is TRBJ2-6, the V gene TRBV28; a possible D gene is TRBD2 (5 bases). CDR3 length equals 15 residues. Per germline, CDR1 MDHEN and CDR2 SYDVKM. CDR3 amino acids: CVSSLIGSGANVLTF. In DNA, the CDR3 is TGTGTCAGCAGTTTAATAGGGAGTGGGGCCAACGTCCTGACTTTC.

The chain combines TRBV5-6 with TRBJ2-1; 12 bases fit TRBD1. The CDR3 runs to 17 residues. Germline CDR1 reads SGHDT; CDR2 reads YYEEEE. V was clipped by 6 bases and J by 10 bases; unmatched bases: 17. The CDR3 DNA reads TGTGCCAGCACCCCACCAACCGGGACAGGGGGCCGAGGGGAGCAGTTCTTC. It encodes CASTPPTGTGGRGEQFF.

The chain couples TRBV10-3 to TRBJ1-3; maybe TRBD1 (5 bases). Trimming left V 6 bases short and J 0 bases short, with 6 bases between. The V gene's germline CDR1 is ENHRY and CDR2 SYGVKD. The CDR3 is made up of 13 amino acids. In DNA form, the CDR3 reads TGTGCCATCAGGGGGCCCTCTGGAAACACCATATATTTT. It specifies CAIRGPSGNTIYF.

This clone was found once. The rearrangement links TRBV2 to TRBJ1-2; TRBD1 matches at 8 bases. Looked up from germline, CDR1 is SNHLY and CDR2 is FYNNEI. The CDR3 length is 13 residues. Trimming cost V 4 bases and J 7 bases; bases outside gene matches: 5. The CDR3 sequence: CASSAGGSGGYTF. CDR3 nucleotides: TGTGCCAGCAGTGCAGGGGGCTCTGGTGGCTACACCTTC.

The J gene is TRBJ1-1, the V gene TRBV9; D is possibly TRBD1 (5 bases). CDR3 length: 13 residues. Germline V gene data show CDR1 as SGDLS and CDR2 as YYNGEE. Trimming left V 0 bases short and J 6 bases short, with 9 bases between. The CDR3 region is CASSVGGVPEAFF. The CDR3, as DNA: TGTGCCAGCAGCGTAGGGGGGGTCCCTGAAGCTTTCTTT.

This clone was seen only once. The V and J genes are TRBV6-6 and TRBJ1-2; 8 positions match TRBD1. Germline lookup yields CDR1 MNHNY and CDR2 SVGAGI (reference sequence). The ends lost 0 bases at V and 8 bases at J; junction bases unmatched: 5. The CDR3 totals 14 residues. CDR3 nucleotides: TGTGCCAGCAGTTACTCCCCGACAGGGGACGGCTACACCTTC. Its translation is CASSYSPTGDGYTF.

V gene TRBV18 combines with J gene TRBJ2-1; TRBD2 agrees at 10 bases. Trimming took 2 bases from V and 10 from J; bases not matched to a gene: 5. This CDR3 is built from 14 residues. The germline CDR1 and CDR2 sequences are KGHSH and LQKENI. CDR3 nucleotides: TGTGCCAGCTCACCAGGAGCGGGAGGGAGAGAGCAGTTCTTC. This sequence encodes CASSPGAGGREQFF.

The chain is built from TRBV15 and TRBJ2-1, with a weak D call TRBD1 (6 bases). Trimming stripped 6 bases from V and 0 bases from J, with 15 bases between. CDR1 is LNHNV, CDR2 YYDKDF, per germline (reference sequence). This CDR3 region has 16 residues. CDR3 in DNA: TGTGCCACCAGAAAGCCAGGGGCTAGCTCCTACAATGAGCAGTTCTTC. Translation: CATRKPGASSYNEQFF.

V and J are TRBV27 and TRBJ1-4; D is possibly TRBD1 (6 bases). The CDR3 is made up of 14 amino acids. Germline CDR1 reads MNHEY; CDR2 reads SMNVEV (reference sequence). The V end lost 5 bases, the J end lost 6 bases, and 13 bases lay between the germline ends. Written as DNA, the CDR3 is TGTGCCAGCAGTCCCGCTCAGGGGTATGAAAAACTGTTTTTT. Amino acid sequence: CASSPAQGYEKLFF.

This clone was found a few times. The chain carries TRBV6-4 and TRBJ1-1, with D perhaps matching TRBD1 (5 bases). Trimming removed 4 bases at V and 1 base at J, with 7 bases between. The CDR3 contains 13 residues. Germline V gives CDR1 MRHNA, CDR2 SNTAGT. In nucleotides, the CDR3 is TGTGCCAGCAGTGTTGACAGGAACACTGAAGCTTTCTTT. This encodes CASSVDRNTEAFF.

This chain uses TRBV11-2 with TRBJ2-7; D is ambiguous. Per germline, CDR1 SGHAT and CDR2 FQNNGV. The V end was cut by 2 bases, the J end by 2 bases, with 10 bases between. The CDR3 extends over 14 amino acids. CDR3 amino acids: CASSLRATAYEQYF. The CDR3 DNA follows: TGTGCCAGCAGCTTACGAGCAACAGCCTACGAGCAGTACTTC.

The genes are TRBV5-5 and TRBJ2-7; 13 nucleotides line up with TRBD2. CDR1 is SGHKS, CDR2 YYEKEE, per germline (reference sequence). Trimming at V came to 4 bases and at J to 0 bases, leaving 4 bases not matched to a gene. The length of the CDR3 is 16 residues. CDR3 protein: CASSLRTSGSSYEQYF. The CDR3 bases are TGTGCCAGCAGCCTGAGGACTAGCGGGAGCTCCTACGAGCAGTACTTC.

The rearrangement links TRBV9 to TRBJ2-1; 9 bases map to TRBD2. From germline, CDR1 is SGDLS and CDR2 YYNGEE. With V trimmed by 4 bases and J by 2 bases, 10 bases remained unmatched. The CDR3 spans 17 residues. CDR3 coding DNA: TGTGCCAGCAGCACGAGACCCCGACTAGCGGCCTACAATGAGCAGTTCTTC. It codes for CASSTRPRLAAYNEQFF.

The V and J genes are TRBV27 and TRBJ2-5, with TRBD1 as a possible D gene (6 bases). The CDR3 totals 15 residues. Per germline, CDR1 MNHEY and CDR2 SMNVEV (reference sequence). Deletions cut 5 bases from V and 3 bases from J, with 16 bases between. As DNA, the CDR3 is TGTGCCAGCAGTCGCCATGCCGGGACAAAAGAGACCCAGTACTTC. This translates into CASSRHAGTKETQYF.

A note on this clone: The junction shows a germline mismatch at one end, possibly a read error. This chain connects TRBV7-9 to TRBJ2-2; tentatively, D is TRBD1 (5 bases). Germline V gives CDR1 SEHNR, CDR2 FQNEAQ (reference sequence). There are 14 residues in the CDR3. The DNA for the CDR3 is TGTTCCAGCCCTAGTAGGCAGGGTGGCGGGGAGCTGTTTTTT. Protein product: CSSPSRQGGGELFF.

V gene TRBV19 combines with J gene TRBJ2-1; 7 nucleotides agree with TRBD1. With V trimmed by 6 bases and J by 5 bases, 10 bases remained unmatched. CDR3 length: 15 residues. CDR1 is LNHDA, CDR2 SQIVND, per germline (reference sequence). CDR3 amino acids: CASRRFRGMDNEQFF. For the CDR3, the DNA is TGTGCCAGTAGGAGGTTCAGGGGGATGGACAATGAGCAGTTCTTC.

Worth noting for this clone: A junction boundary mismatches the germline segment, possibly from a read error. This sample also contains other DNA sequences that code for the same CDR3. The J gene is TRBJ2-5, the V gene TRBV19; no reliable D call. CDR3 size: 14 residues. CDR1 and CDR2 (germline): LNHDA, SQIVND (reference sequence). CDR3 protein: CASSINTEQETQYF. The CDR3 DNA reads TGCGCCAGTAGTATAAATACGGAGCAAGAGACCCAGTACTTC. The entire variable domain, with the rest obtained from reference TRBV19 and TRBJ2-5, is as follows: DGGITQSPKYLFRKEGQNVTLSCEQNLNHDAMYWYRQDPGQGLRLIYYSQIVNDFQKGDIAEGYSVSREKKESFPLTVTSAQKNPTAFYLCASSINTEQETQYFGPGTRLLVL.

The CDR3 coding sequence is TGTGCCAGCAGTCAGGGGGCCCATCAGCCCCAGCATTTT. This translates into CASSQGAHQPQHF. V gene TRBV6-5 combines with J gene TRBJ1-5; 8 bases line up with TRBD1. Germline lookup yields CDR1 MNHEY and CDR2 SVGAGI. V gave up 5 bases and J gave up 5 bases; unmatched junction bases: 2. The CDR3 loop spans 13 amino acids.

This chain uses TRBV6-5 with TRBJ2-1, with TRBD2 matching 7 bases. The CDR3 totals 14 residues. Germline CDR1 MNHEY, CDR2 SVGAGI. V dropped 5 bases and J dropped 3; count of bases not matched to a gene: 4. CDR3 nucleotide sequence: TGTGCCAGCAGTCCCGGACTAGGCTACAATGAGCAGTTCTTC. Translation: CASSPGLGYNEQFF.

Details on this clone: One end of the junction fails to match germline, which may point to a read error. The chain employs TRBV19 and TRBJ2-5, with D perhaps TRBD2 (6 bases). This CDR3 is built from 16 residues. The germline gives CDR1 LNHDA, CDR2 SQIVND (reference sequence). In DNA, the CDR3 is TGTGCCAGTAGTGTCGGGGGTTTGGCTAGTAGAGAGACCCGGTACTTC. Residues: CASSVGGLASRETRYF.

This rearrangement joins TRBV6-1 to TRBJ1-4, with D perhaps matching TRBD1 (5 bases). The CDR3 is made up of 15 amino acids. V lost 2 bases to trimming and J lost 8 bases, with 15 bases between them. Germline assignment: CDR1 MNHNS and CDR2 SASEGT. As DNA, the CDR3 is TGTGCCAGCAGTGAAAGGATCGGGGGTTGGGAAAAACTGTTTTTT. Residues: CASSERIGGWEKLFF.

A few counts support this clone. This chain joins TRBV7-2 and TRBJ2-3; 10 nucleotides align to TRBD2. CDR3 length equals 19 residues. Trimming removed 1 base from V and 5 bases from J; junction bases left unmatched: 15. Germline values: CDR1 SGHTA, CDR2 FQGNSA. The DNA for the CDR3 is TGTGCCAGCAGCTTAGGTCTAGCGGGGGTCCGTTTCGGTGGAGATACGCAGTATTTT. It encodes CASSLGLAGVRFGGDTQYF.

The chain uses TRBV7-2 and TRBJ2-7, with 8 bases matching TRBD1. V was clipped by 4 bases and J by 6 bases; unmatched bases: 8. Per the germline V gene, CDR1 is SGHTA and CDR2 is FQGNSA. The CDR3 spans 14 residues. The CDR3 DNA reads as TGTGCCAGCAGCTCGCAGCAGGGGGCCGGCGAGCAGTACTTC. This translates into CASSSQQGAGEQYF.

The rearrangement joins TRBV19 to TRBJ1-2, with 7 bases that match TRBD1. The length of the CDR3 is 14 residues. The germline V gene has CDR1 LNHDA and CDR2 SQIVND (reference sequence). V trimming: 5 bases; J trimming: 3 bases; junction bases outside the gene matches: 6. CDR3: CASSRQGLYYGYTF. CDR3 DNA: TGTGCCAGTAGTCGACAGGGCCTTTACTATGGCTACACCTTC.

This clone came up once. J is TRBJ1-1 and V is TRBV11-2; D ambiguous. CDR1 is SGHAT, CDR2 FQNNGV, per germline. V was clipped by 1 base and J by 1 base, with 10 bases between them. The CDR3 length is 15 residues. This CDR3 is CASSLGRGGNTEAFF. Written as DNA, the CDR3 is TGTGCCAGCAGCTTAGGCCGGGGTGGGAACACTGAAGCTTTCTTT.

The chain combines TRBV29-1 with TRBJ2-5; D is unclear. The V gene's germline CDR1 is SQVTM and CDR2 ANQGSEA. CDR3 length equals 13 residues. V shed 2 bases and J shed 1 base, with 8 bases lying between them. CDR3 protein: CSVERQAQETQYF. As DNA, the CDR3 is TGCAGCGTTGAAAGGCAGGCCCAAGAGACCCAGTACTTC. The variable domain in full, with the rest retrieved from reference TRBV29-1 and TRBJ2-5, is SAVISQKPSRDICQRGTSLTIQCQVDSQVTMMFWYRQQPGQSLTLIATANQGSEATYESGFVIDKFPISRPNLTFSTLTVSNMSPEDSSIYLCSVERQAQETQYFGPGTRLLVL.